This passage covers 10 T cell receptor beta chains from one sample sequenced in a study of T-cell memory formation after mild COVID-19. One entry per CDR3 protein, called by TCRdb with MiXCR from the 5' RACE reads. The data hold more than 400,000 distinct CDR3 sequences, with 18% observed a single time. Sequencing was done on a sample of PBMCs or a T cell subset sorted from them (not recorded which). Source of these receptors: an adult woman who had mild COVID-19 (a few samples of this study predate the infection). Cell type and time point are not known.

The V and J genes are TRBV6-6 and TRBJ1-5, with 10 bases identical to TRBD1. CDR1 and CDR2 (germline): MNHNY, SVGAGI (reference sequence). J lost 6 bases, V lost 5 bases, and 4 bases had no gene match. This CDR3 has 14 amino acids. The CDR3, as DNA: TGTGCCAGCAGTCGGACAGGGGGGAGTCAGCCCCAGCATTTT. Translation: CASSRTGGSQPQHF.

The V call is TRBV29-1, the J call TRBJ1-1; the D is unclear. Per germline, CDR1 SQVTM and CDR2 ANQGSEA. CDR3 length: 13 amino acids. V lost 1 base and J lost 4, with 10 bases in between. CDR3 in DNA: TGCAGCGTTGAAGTGGAGGGTCGCACTGAAGCTTTCTTT. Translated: CSVEVEGRTEAFF.

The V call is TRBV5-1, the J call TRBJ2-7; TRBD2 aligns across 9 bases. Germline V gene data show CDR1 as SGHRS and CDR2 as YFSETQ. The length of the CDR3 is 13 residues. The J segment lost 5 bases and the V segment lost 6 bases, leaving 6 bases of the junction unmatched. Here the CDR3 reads CASNGGGDNEQYF. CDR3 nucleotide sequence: TGCGCCAGCAATGGCGGGGGGGACAACGAGCAGTACTTC.

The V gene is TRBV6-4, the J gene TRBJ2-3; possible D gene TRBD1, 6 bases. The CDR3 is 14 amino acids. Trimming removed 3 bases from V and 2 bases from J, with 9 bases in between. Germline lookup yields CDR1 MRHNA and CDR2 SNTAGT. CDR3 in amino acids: CASSEKGDTDTQYF. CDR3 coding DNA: TGTGCCAGCAGTGAGAAGGGGGACACAGATACGCAGTATTTT.

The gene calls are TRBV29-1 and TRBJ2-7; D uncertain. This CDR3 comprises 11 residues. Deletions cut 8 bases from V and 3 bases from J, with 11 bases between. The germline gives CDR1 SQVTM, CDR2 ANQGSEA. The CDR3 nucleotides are TGCAGCTCCCTTGACGGCTACGAGCAGTACTTC. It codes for CSSLDGYEQYF.

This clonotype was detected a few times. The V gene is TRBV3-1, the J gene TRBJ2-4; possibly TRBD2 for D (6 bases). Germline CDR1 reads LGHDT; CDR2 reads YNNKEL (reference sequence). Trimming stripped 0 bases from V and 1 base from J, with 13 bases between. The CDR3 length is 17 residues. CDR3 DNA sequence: TGTGCCAGCAGCCAAGATCGGAGGGCCACGGCCAAAAACATTCAGTACTTC. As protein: CASSQDRRATAKNIQYF.

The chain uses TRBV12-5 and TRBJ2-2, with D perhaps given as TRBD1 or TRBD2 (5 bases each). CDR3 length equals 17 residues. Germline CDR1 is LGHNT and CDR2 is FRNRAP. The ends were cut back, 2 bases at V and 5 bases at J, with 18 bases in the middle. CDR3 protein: CASGLTPIPGTTGELFF. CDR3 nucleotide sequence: TGTGCTAGTGGTTTGACCCCGATACCCGGGACGACCGGGGAGCTGTTTTTT. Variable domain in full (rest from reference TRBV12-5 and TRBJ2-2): DARVTQTPRHKVTEMGQEVTMRCQPILGHNTVFWYRQTMMQGLELLAYFRNRAPLDDSGMPKDRFSAEMPDATLATLKIQPSEPRDSAVYFCASGLTPIPGTTGELFFGEGSRLTVL.

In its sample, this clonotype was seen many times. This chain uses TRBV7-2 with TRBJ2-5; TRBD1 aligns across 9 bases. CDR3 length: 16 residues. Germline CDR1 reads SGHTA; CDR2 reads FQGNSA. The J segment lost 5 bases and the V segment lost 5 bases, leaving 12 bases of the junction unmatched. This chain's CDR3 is CASSPPRTGGTETQYF. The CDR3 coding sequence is TGTGCCAGCAGCCCTCCCCGCACAGGGGGCACGGAGACCCAGTACTTC.

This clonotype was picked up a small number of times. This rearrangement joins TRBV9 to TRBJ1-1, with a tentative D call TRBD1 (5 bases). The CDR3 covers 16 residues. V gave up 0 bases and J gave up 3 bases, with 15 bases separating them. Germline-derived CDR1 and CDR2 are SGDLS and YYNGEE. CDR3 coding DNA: TGTGCCAGCAGCGTAGGTCCGGGGGATGGGTACACTGAAGCTTTCTTT. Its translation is CASSVGPGDGYTEAFF.

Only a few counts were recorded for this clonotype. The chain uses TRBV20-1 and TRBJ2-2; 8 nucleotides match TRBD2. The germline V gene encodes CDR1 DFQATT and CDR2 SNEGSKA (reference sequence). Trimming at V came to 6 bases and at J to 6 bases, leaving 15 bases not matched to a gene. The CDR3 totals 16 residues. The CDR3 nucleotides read TGCAGTGCCAGAAGGCCGGGACTAGGATTTTCCGGGGAGCTGTTTTTT. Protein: CSARRPGLGFSGELFF.